Listed here are 22 T cell receptor beta chains from one sample, sequenced in a study of tissue T cells after allogeneic stem cell transplantation. Time point meaning: mouse harvest day 7 after allogeneic transplant. Tail vein injection delivered 10^7 T-cell-depleted bone marrow cells and 10^6 splenic CD5+ T cells. Using immunoSEQ multiplex PCR, the repertoire was profiled, and TCRdb retains in-frame clones only, with some absent. The table has around 7,700 clones, approximately 52% seen once. Sequencing was done on a sample of gut tissue. These receptors originate from a female BALB/c mouse given C57BL/6 T cells with graft-versus-host disease after an allogeneic hematopoietic cell transplant.

Comments on this clone: The gene symbols are mouse symbols. Incomplete CDR3 DNA: TGTGCCAGCAGGGCCGGGACAGCAAACACAGAAGTCTTC. It specifies CASRAGTANTEVF. The whole CDR3 sequence reads CASRAGTANTEVFF. The J gene is TRBJ1-1, the V gene TRBV15; 7 bases are shared with TRBD1. The sequenced fragment ends 1 residue before the CDR3 boundary, so the rest is inferred from the germline J gene. The CDR3 is 14 amino acids. CDR1 SGHND and CDR2 FRSKSL come from the germline V gene. The V gene end was trimmed by 6 bases and the J gene end by 0 bases; junction bases not matched to a gene: 4.

About this clone itself: Genes and germline come from the mouse. The observed sequence ends 1 residue before the CDR3 terminus, with the missing tail filled in from the germline J gene. This chain uses TRBV23 with TRBJ2-4; the DNA was not used to check the table's D call, TRBD2. The germline V gene has CDR1 KGHTA and CDR2 FQNQQP. CDR3 length equals 14 residues. The CDR3 sequence is CSSSRTGGQNTLYF. The covered CDR3 bases are TGCTCCAGCAGCCGGACTGGGGGTCAAAACACCTTGTAC.

A note on this clone: Gene names are the mouse ones. The read halts 1 residue ahead of the CDR3 end, with the missing end drawn from the germline J gene. This chain joins TRBV3 and TRBJ2-1; TRBD1 or TRBD2 may be the D gene (5 bases each). The V end was cut by 5 bases, the J end by 0 bases, with 8 bases between. This CDR3 contains 14 residues. Germline loops: CDR1 SNHLY, CDR2 FYNGKV (reference sequence). CDR3 DNA, as far as it was read: TGTGCCAGCAGCCCGGGGCTTAACTATGCTGAGCAGTTC. Translated, it gives CASSPGLNYAEQF. In full, the CDR3 reads CASSPGLNYAEQFF.

About this clone itself: The gene symbols are mouse symbols. Read data end 1 residue before the CDR3 end; the end is taken from the germline J gene. This rearrangement joins TRBV24 to TRBJ2-7, with TRBD2 matching over 11 bases. Germline V gene lookup returns CDR1 KGHTA and CDR2 FRNEEI. V was clipped by 5 bases and J by 4 bases; unmatched bases: 1. CDR3 length: 13 residues. CDR3 in amino acids: CASSGDWGYEQYF. Incomplete CDR3 DNA: TGTGCCAGCAGTGGGGACTGGGGGTATGAACAGTAC.

Points on this clone: Gene names and germline match the mouse. CDR3 DNA, as far as it was read: TGTGCTAGCAGTGGGACAGGGAACACAGAAGTCTTC. As protein: CASSGTGNTEVF. The full CDR3 protein reads CASSGTGNTEVFF. The V gene is TRBV29, the J gene TRBJ1-1; 8 bases agree with TRBD1. The read finishes 1 residue shy of the CDR3 end, and the germline J gene is used to complete it. V shed 5 bases and J 1 base; nucleotides not matched to a gene: 0. Germline-derived CDR1 and CDR2 are MSHET and SYDVDS. CDR3 length equals 13 residues. Drawing the rest from reference TRBV29 and TRBJ1-1, the complete variable domain is DMKVTQMPRYLIKRMGENVLLECGQDMSHETMYWYRQDPGLGLQLIYISYDVDSNSEGDIPKGYRVSRKKREHFSLILDSAKTNQTSVYFCASSGTGNTEVFFGKGTRLTVV.

Comments on this clone: The gene symbols are mouse symbols. The read terminates 1 residue before the CDR3 end, so the remaining end is supplied by the germline J gene. The V and J genes are TRBV3 and TRBJ2-1; 8 nucleotides line up with TRBD2. The V gene's germline CDR1 is SNHLY and CDR2 FYNGKV (reference sequence). The CDR3 loop spans 13 amino acids. V lost 5 bases, J lost 4 bases, and 1 base stayed unmatched. The DNA read from the CDR3 is TGTGCCAGCAGCGGACTGGGATATGCTGAGCAGTTC. This sequence encodes CASSGLGYAEQF. The CDR3 in full is CASSGLGYAEQFF. The full variable domain, in which reference TRBV3 and TRBJ2-1 provide the parts outside the CDR3, is GPKVLQIPSHQIIDMGQMVTLNCDPVSNHLYFYWYKQILGQQMEFLVNFYNGKVMEKSKLFKDQFSVERPDGSYFTLKIQPTALEDSAVYFCASSGLGYAEQFFGPGTRLTVL.

Comments on this clone: Here the gene names and germline are mouse. From the germline J gene comes the end of the CDR3, since the read stops 1 residue before it. The chain employs TRBV26 and TRBJ2-7, with a tentative D call TRBD1 (6 bases). The CDR3 is 14 residues long. V shed 4 bases and J shed 3 bases, with 13 bases lying between them. The germline CDR1 and CDR2 sequences are KGHPV and FQNQEV (reference sequence). The sequenced part of the CDR3 DNA is TGTGCCAGCAGTCCCCCGGGACAATTCTATGAACAGTAC. This encodes CASSPPGQFYEQY. The CDR3 in full is CASSPPGQFYEQYF.

On this clone: Gene names follow the mouse nomenclature. The read ends 1 residue early relative to the CDR3; the germline J gene fills the gap. At the DNA level, this CDR3 is encoded by other sequences in the same sample as well. The rearrangement joins TRBV26 to TRBJ1-1, with D unresolved. V lost 4 bases and J 0 bases, leaving 3 bases between the germline ends. The CDR3 is 12 residues long. The germline V gene has CDR1 KGHPV and CDR2 FQNQEV (reference sequence). The CDR3: CASSRANTEVFF. The CDR3 bases that were read are TGTGCCAGCAGTCGGGCAAACACAGAAGTCTTC.

On this clone itself: Gene names denote mouse genes. The read is 1 residue too short to cover the CDR3 end, so that end is filled in from the germline J gene. This chain links TRBV12-1 with TRBJ2-4; TRBD1 or TRBD2 may be the D gene (5 bases each). CDR3 length: 13 residues. The germline V gene encodes CDR1 SGHSN and CDR2 HYEKVE. Trimming took 6 bases from V and 3 from J, leaving 12 bases between them. The CDR3 bases that were read are TGTGCCAGCCCTCCGGGGCGGCAAAACACCTTGTAC. Its translation: CASPPGRQNTLY. The whole CDR3 is CASPPGRQNTLYF.

This clone has just a few counts. Any gene name here is a mouse gene name. Sequencing ends 1 residue short of the CDR3 end; the germline J gene provides the rest. The V gene is TRBV16, the J gene TRBJ2-7, with 9 positions matching TRBD1. CDR3 size: 14 residues. The V gene end was trimmed by 0 bases and the J gene end by 4 bases; junction bases not matched to a gene: 1. Per the germline V gene, CDR1 is SGHSA and CDR2 is FRNQAP. Here the CDR3 reads CASSLEDRGYEQYF. Partial CDR3 DNA: TGTGCAAGCAGCTTAGAAGACAGGGGGTATGAACAGTAC.

Turning to this clone: Here the gene names and germline are mouse. The read comes to an end 1 residue before the CDR3 does, leaving the germline J gene to fill in the end. This chain joins TRBV3 and TRBJ2-1; D is perhaps TRBD2 (6 bases). This CDR3 is 15 amino acids long. The germline V gene has CDR1 SNHLY and CDR2 FYNGKV (reference sequence). The V gene lost 4 bases and the J gene lost 0 bases, with 10 bases spanning the gap. The CDR3 is CASSSWGYNYAEQFF. Incomplete CDR3 DNA: TGTGCCAGCAGCTCCTGGGGTTATAACTATGCTGAGCAGTTC.

A word on this clone: Here the gene names and germline are mouse. The read finishes 1 residue shy of the CDR3 end, and the germline J gene is used to complete it. The V gene is TRBV16, the J gene TRBJ2-5, with 10 bases lining up with TRBD2. V gave up 1 base and J gave up 6 bases; unmatched junction bases: 4. The CDR3 sequence is 15 residues long. Germline V CDR1 and CDR2: SGHSA, FRNQAP. Partial CDR3 DNA: TGTGCAAGCAGCTTAGTAGGGACTGGGGTCGACACCCAGTAC. Amino acid sequence: CASSLVGTGVDTQY. The whole CDR3 protein is CASSLVGTGVDTQYF.

Details on this clone: Genes here carry mouse names. The CDR3 end lies 1 residue beyond the end of the read and is filled in from the germline J gene. V usage is TRBV26 and J usage is TRBJ1-2, with D possibly being TRBD1 (6 bases). CDR1 is KGHPV and CDR2 is FQNQEV in the germline V gene (reference sequence). Trimming cost V 2 bases and J 4 bases, with 14 bases left between them. The CDR3 extends over 15 amino acids. The CDR3 DNA, read in part, is TGTGCCAGCAGTCTGCCCCGGGTCAGGGGCTCCGACTACACC. It encodes CASSLPRVRGSDYT. The whole CDR3 is CASSLPRVRGSDYTF.

This clone is judged medium-sized. Gene names follow the mouse nomenclature. The DNA ends 1 residue before the CDR3 does, and the rest of the CDR3 is filled in from the germline J gene. Other DNA sequences within the sample encode an identical CDR3. The V call is TRBV3, the J call TRBJ2-7; 10 bases agree with TRBD2. With 1 base clipped from V and 4 bases from J, the junction kept 1 base outside the gene matches. This CDR3 has 14 amino acids. Germline V gene sequence: CDR1 SNHLY, CDR2 FYNGKV (reference sequence). CDR3 region: CASSLGTGGYEQYF. The DNA read from the CDR3 is TGTGCCAGCAGCTTAGGGACTGGGGGATATGAACAGTAC.

Only a few counts were recorded for this clone. The gene names given are mouse names. The read halts 1 residue ahead of the CDR3 end, with the missing end drawn from the germline J gene. The chain recombines TRBV26 with TRBJ2-7, with D unclear. Deletions cut 0 bases from V and 1 base from J, with 7 bases between. The germline V gene encodes CDR1 KGHPV and CDR2 FQNQEV (reference sequence). This CDR3 is 14 amino acids long. The sequenced part of the CDR3 DNA is TGTGCCAGCAGTCTGTCGCCGGGGTCCTATGAACAGTAC. Translated, it gives CASSLSPGSYEQY. The full-length CDR3 reads as CASSLSPGSYEQYF.

This clone came up a few times. Any gene name here is a mouse gene name. The DNA ends 1 residue before the CDR3 does, and the rest of the CDR3 is filled in from the germline J gene. The rearrangement joins TRBV13-2 to TRBJ1-3, with TRBD1 as a possible D gene (5 bases). V gave up 3 bases and J gave up 8 bases, with 12 bases separating them. Germline loops: CDR1 NNHNN, CDR2 SYGAGS (reference sequence). The length of the CDR3 is 13 residues. This CDR3 reads CASGAPGRDTLYF. The DNA read from the CDR3 is TGTGCCAGCGGTGCGCCGGGACGGGATACGCTCTAT.

Worth noting for this clone: Any gene name here is a mouse gene name. The CDR3 goes on 1 residue after the read ends, and that part is filled in from the germline J gene. The chain links TRBV4 to TRBJ2-4, with 8 bases aligning to TRBD2. V shed 3 bases, J shed 1 base, and the junction held 6 bases outside the gene matches. CDR3 length: 16 residues. Germline V gene lookup returns CDR1 LGHDT and CDR2 YNNKQL (reference sequence). CDR3 residues: CASSYGGGLGQNTLYF. The CDR3 bases that were read are TGTGCCAGCAGCTATGGGGGGGGGCTTGGTCAAAACACCTTGTAC.

In this sample, this clone is medium-sized. Gene names and germline match the mouse. The read terminates 1 residue before the CDR3 end, so the remaining end is supplied by the germline J gene. The rearrangement uses TRBV31 and TRBJ2-7, with D uncertain. Looked up from germline, CDR1 is GKSSPN and CDR2 is SITVG. V was clipped by 4 bases and J by 3 bases, with 7 bases between them. This CDR3 region has 11 residues. Here the CDR3 reads CAWTADYEQYF. CDR3 bases read: TGTGCCTGGACGGCAGACTATGAACAGTAC.

As regards this clone: The germline and genes are mouse ones. The read comes to an end 1 residue before the CDR3 does, leaving the germline J gene to fill in the end. The chain is built from TRBV5 and TRBJ2-1; D ambiguous. V shed 0 bases and J shed 6 bases, with 3 bases lying between them. The CDR3 covers 12 residues. Looked up from germline, CDR1 is LGHNA and CDR2 is YNLKQL (reference sequence). CDR3 DNA (partial): TGTGCCAGCAGCCAAGAGAGTGCTGAGCAGTTC. It yields the protein CASSQESAEQF. The whole CDR3 region reads CASSQESAEQFF.

By sample share, this clone is medium-sized. Gene names follow the mouse nomenclature. The CDR3 here is CSSSQVGGYEQYF. CDR3 DNA (partial): TGCTCCAGCAGTCAAGTGGGGGGTTATGAACAGTAC. The J gene is TRBJ2-7, the V gene TRBV23; the table's D call TRBD2 went unverified against the DNA. The read terminates 1 residue ahead of where the CDR3 ends, so the germline J gene completes it. Germline values: CDR1 KGHTA, CDR2 FQNQQP. The CDR3 is made up of 13 amino acids.

Concerning this clone itself: Gene names and germline match the mouse. The CDR3 is cut off 1 residue early in the read; its end comes from the germline J gene. The chain is built from TRBV26 and TRBJ2-7, with 13 bases fitting TRBD2. From germline, CDR1 is KGHPV and CDR2 FQNQEV (reference sequence). V shed 4 bases, J shed 6 bases, and the junction held 6 bases outside the gene matches. The CDR3 is 15 amino acids. The CDR3 loop reads CASSPDWGGGVEQYF. The CDR3 bases that were read are TGTGCCAGCAGTCCGGACTGGGGGGGCGGGGTTGAACAGTAC.

A word on this clone: Mouse names are used for the genes. The CDR3 extends 1 residue past the end of the read, so its final part is completed from the germline J gene. The sample has other DNA sequences that encode this CDR3 too. The chain combines TRBV23 with TRBJ2-3. CDR3 size: 13 residues. The V gene's germline CDR1 is KGHTA and CDR2 FQNQQP. CDR3: CSSSQSGAETLYF. CDR3 DNA, as far as it was read: TGCTCCAGCAGTCAATCAGGAGCAGAAACGCTGTAT. Using reference TRBV23 and TRBJ2-3 for the parts outside the CDR3, the full variable domain is DAAVTQKPRYLIKMKGQEAEMKCIPEKGHTAVFWYQQKQSKELKFLIYFQNQQPLDQIDMVKERFSAVCPSSSLCSLGIRTCEAEDSALYLCSSSQSGAETLYFGSGTRLTVL.